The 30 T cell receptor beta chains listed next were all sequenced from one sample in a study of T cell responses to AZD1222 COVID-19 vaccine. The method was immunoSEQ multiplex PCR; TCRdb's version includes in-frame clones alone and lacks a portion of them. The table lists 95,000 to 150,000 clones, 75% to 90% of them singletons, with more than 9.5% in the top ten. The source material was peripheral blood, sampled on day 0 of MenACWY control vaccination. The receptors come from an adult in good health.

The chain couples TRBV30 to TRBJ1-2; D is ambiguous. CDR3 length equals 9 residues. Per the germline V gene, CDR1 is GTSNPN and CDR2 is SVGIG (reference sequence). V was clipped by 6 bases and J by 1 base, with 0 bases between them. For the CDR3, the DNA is TGTGCCTGTAACTATGGCTACACCTTC. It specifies CACNYGYTF.

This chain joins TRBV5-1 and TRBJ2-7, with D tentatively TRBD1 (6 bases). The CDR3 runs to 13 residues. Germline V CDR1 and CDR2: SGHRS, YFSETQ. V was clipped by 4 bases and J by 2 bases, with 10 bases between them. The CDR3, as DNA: TGCGCCAGCAGCCTCTGGACAGCCTACGAGCAGTACTTC. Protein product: CASSLWTAYEQYF.

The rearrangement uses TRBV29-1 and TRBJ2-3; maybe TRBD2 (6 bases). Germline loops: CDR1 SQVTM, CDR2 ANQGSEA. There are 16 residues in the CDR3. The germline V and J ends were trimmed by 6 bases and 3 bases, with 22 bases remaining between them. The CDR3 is CSVTAVGAGKTDTQYF. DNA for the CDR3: TGCAGCGTGACCGCTGTAGGGGCGGGAAAGACAGATACGCAGTATTTT.

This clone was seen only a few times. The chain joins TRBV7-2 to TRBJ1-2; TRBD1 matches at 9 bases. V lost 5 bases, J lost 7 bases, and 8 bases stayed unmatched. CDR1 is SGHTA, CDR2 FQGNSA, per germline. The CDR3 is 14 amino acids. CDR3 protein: CASSTQRQGGGYTF. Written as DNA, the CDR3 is TGTGCCAGCAGCACCCAACGACAGGGGGGTGGCTACACCTTC.

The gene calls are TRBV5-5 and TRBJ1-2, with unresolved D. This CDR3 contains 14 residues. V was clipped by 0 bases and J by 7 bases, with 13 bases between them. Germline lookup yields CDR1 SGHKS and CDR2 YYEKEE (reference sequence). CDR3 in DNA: TGTGCCAGCAGCTTGGTCGGGGATCCCTCTGGCTACACCTTC. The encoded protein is CASSLVGDPSGYTF.

The CDR3 protein is CASSRGNGAYYEQYF. CDR3 in DNA: TGTGCCAGCAGTCGGGGTAACGGAGCCTACTACGAGCAGTACTTC. The rearrangement links TRBV2 to TRBJ2-7; D might be TRBD2 (5 bases). Germline loops: CDR1 SNHLY, CDR2 FYNNEI. Trimming cost V 5 bases and J 3 bases, with 17 bases left between them. The CDR3 consists of 15 residues. The variable domain in full, completed from reference TRBV2 and TRBJ2-7, reads EPEVTQTPSHQVTQMGQEVILRCVPISNHLYFYWYRQILGQKVEFLVSFYNNEISEKSEIFDDQFSVERPDGSNFTLKIRSTKLEDSAMYFCASSRGNGAYYEQYFGPGTRLTVT.

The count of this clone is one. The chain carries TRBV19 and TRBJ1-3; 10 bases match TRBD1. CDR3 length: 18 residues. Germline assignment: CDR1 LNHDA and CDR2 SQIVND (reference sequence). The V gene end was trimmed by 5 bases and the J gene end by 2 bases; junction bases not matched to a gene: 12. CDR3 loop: CASSSGTGASAAGNTIYF. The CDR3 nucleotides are TGTGCCAGTAGTTCCGGGACAGGGGCATCGGCAGCTGGAAACACCATATATTTT.

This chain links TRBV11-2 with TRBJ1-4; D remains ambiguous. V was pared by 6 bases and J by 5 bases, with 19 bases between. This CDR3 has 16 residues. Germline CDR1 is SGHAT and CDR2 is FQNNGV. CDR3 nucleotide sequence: TGTGCCAGCAGTTCTTTGAGGGAGGGCAGAAATGAAAAACTGTTTTTT. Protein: CASSSLREGRNEKLFF.

The CDR3 region has the DNA TGTGCCAGCAGCCCTCGGGACAGCGGTACTAATAGTGAGCAGTTCTTC. Residues: CASSPRDSGTNSEQFF. This sequence joins TRBV9 and TRBJ2-1, with TRBD1 identical over 7 bases. CDR1 and CDR2 from the germline V gene are SGDLS and YYNGEE. The CDR3 consists of 16 residues. Trimming took 4 bases from V and 9 from J; bases not matched to a gene: 16.

CDR3 protein: CSAGDTTYEQYF. The CDR3 DNA sequence: TGCAGCGCAGGGGATACCACCTACGAGCAGTACTTC. The chain has TRBV29-1 and TRBJ2-7; D might be TRBD1 (6 bases). This CDR3 is built from 12 residues. Germline V gene sequence: CDR1 SQVTM, CDR2 ANQGSEA. V gave up 7 bases and J gave up 2 bases, with 12 bases separating them.

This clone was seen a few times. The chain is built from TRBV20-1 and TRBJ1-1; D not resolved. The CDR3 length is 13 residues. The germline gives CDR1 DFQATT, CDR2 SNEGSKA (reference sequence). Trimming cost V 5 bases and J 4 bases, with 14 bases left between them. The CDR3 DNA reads TGCAGTGCTCGTGGTGGGGAGGTCACTGAAGCTTTCTTT. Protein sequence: CSARGGEVTEAFF.

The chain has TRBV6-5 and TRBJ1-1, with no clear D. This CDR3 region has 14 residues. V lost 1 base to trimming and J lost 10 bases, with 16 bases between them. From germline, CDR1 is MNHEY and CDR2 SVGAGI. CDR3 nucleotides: TGTGCCAGCAGTTACTTGGATAAGAACGGTGGAGCTTTCTTT. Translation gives CASSYLDKNGGAFF.

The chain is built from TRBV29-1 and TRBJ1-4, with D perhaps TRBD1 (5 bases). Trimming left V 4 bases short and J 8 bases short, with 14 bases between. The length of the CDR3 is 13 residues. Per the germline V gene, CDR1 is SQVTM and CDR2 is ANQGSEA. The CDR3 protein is CSVGGSSAEKLFF. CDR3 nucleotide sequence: TGCAGCGTTGGGGGCAGCTCGGCGGAAAAACTGTTTTTT.

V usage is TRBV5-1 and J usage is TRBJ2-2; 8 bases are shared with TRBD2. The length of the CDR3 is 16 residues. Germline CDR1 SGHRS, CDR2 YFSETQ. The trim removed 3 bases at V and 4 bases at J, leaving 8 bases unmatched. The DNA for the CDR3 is TGCGCCAGCAGCTCAGTAGCGGGATTAGGCACCGGGGAGCTGTTTTTT. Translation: CASSSVAGLGTGELFF.

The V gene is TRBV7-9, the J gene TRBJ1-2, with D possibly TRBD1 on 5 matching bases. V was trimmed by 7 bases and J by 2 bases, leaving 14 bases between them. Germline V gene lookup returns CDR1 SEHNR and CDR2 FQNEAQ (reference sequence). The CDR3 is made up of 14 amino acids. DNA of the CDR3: TGTGCCAGCACCTGGGGGGGAGTAAACTATGGCTACACCTTC. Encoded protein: CASTWGGVNYGYTF.

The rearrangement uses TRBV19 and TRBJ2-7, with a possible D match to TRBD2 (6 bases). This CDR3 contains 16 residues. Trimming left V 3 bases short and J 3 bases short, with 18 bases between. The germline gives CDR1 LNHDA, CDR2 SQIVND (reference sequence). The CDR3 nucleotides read TGTGCCAGTAGTATTAACTCTGGAGGGACGTACTACGAGCAGTACTTC. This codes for CASSINSGGTYYEQYF.

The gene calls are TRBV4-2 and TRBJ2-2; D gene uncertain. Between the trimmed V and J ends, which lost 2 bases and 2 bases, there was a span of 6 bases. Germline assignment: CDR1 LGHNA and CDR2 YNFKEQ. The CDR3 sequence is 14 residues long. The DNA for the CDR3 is TGTGCCAGCAGCCAAACGATTAACACCGGGGAGCTGTTTTTT. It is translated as CASSQTINTGELFF.

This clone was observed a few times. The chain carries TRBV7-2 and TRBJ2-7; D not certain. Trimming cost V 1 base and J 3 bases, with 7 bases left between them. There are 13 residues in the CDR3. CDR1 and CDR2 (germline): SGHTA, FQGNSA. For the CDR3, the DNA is TGTGCCAGCAGCTTAGGAAACAGCTACGAGCAGTACTTC. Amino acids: CASSLGNSYEQYF.

CDR3 in DNA: TGTGCCAGCACCACGGACGCACAACTGAACACCATATATTTT. This gives the protein CASTTDAQLNTIYF. The chain employs TRBV11-2 and TRBJ1-3; D gene uncertain. Germline CDR1 reads SGHAT; CDR2 reads FQNNGV. Trimming left V 7 bases short and J 7 bases short, with 17 bases between. The CDR3 extends over 14 amino acids.

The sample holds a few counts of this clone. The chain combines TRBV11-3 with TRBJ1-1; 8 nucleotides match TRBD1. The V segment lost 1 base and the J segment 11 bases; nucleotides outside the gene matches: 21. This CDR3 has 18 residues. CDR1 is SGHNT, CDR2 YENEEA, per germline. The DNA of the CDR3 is TGTGCCAGCAGCTTAGGAGGTCGGTCGTCGGGACAGGCTGACATGGCTTTCTTT. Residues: CASSLGGRSSGQADMAFF.

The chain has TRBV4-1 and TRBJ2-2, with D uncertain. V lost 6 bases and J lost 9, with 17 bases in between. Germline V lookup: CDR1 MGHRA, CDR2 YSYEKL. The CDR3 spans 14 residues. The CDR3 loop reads CASSPNALDRELFF. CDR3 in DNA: TGCGCCAGCAGTCCGAACGCCTTAGACAGGGAGCTGTTTTTT.

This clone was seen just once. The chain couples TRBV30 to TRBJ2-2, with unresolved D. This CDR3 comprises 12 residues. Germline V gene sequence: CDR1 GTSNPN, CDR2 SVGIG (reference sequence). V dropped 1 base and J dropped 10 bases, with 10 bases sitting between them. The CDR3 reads CAWSGVAEELFF. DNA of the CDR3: TGTGCCTGGAGTGGGGTTGCCGAGGAGCTGTTTTTT.

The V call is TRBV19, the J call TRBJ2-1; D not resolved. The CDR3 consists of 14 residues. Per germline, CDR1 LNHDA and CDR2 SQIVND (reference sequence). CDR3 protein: CASREGSSYNEQFF. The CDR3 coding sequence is TGTGCTTCGCGAGAAGGAAGCTCCTACAATGAGCAGTTCTTC.

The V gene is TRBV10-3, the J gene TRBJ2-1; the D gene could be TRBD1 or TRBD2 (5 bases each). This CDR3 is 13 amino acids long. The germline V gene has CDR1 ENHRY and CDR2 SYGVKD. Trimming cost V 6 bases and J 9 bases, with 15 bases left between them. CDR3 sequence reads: CAISPGVRGEQFF. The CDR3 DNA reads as TGTGCCATCAGCCCCGGGGTGAGGGGTGAGCAGTTCTTC.

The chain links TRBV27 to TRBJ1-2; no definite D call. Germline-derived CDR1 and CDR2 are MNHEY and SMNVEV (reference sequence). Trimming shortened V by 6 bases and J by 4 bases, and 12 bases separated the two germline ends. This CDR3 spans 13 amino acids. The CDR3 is CASSPQTSYGYTF. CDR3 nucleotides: TGTGCCAGCAGCCCCCAGACCAGCTATGGCTACACCTTC.

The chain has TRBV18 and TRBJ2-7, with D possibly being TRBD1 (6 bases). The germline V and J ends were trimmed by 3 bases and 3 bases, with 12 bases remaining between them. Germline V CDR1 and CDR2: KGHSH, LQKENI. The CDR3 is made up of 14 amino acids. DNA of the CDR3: TGTGCCAGCTCACCCTCCGGACAGAACTACGAGCAGTACTTC. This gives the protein CASSPSGQNYEQYF.

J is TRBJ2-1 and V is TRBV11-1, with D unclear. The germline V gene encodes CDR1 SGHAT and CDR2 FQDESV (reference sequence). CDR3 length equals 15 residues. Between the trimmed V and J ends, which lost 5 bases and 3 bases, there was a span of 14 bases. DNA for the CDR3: TGTGCCAGCAGCATAATATGGACGGACTACAATGAGCAGTTCTTC. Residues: CASSIIWTDYNEQFF. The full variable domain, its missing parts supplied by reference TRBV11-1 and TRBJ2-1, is EAEVAQSPRYKITEKSQAVAFWCDPISGHATLYWYRQILGQGPELLVQFQDESVVDDSQLPKDRFSAERLKGVDSTLKIQPAELGDSAMYLCASSIIWTDYNEQFFGPGTRLTVL.

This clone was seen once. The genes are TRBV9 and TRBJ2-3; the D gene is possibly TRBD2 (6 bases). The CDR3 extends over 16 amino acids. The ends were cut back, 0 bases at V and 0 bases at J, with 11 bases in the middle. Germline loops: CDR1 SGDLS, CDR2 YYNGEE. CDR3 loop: CASSVGNSGSTDTQYF. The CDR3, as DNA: TGTGCCAGCAGCGTAGGGAATAGCGGAAGCACAGATACGCAGTATTTT.

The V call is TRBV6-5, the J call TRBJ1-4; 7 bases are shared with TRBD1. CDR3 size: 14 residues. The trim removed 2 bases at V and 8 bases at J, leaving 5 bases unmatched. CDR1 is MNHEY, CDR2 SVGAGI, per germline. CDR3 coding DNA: TGTGCCAGCAGTTACGAGGGGGCTGGGGAAAAACTGTTTTTT. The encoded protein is CASSYEGAGEKLFF.

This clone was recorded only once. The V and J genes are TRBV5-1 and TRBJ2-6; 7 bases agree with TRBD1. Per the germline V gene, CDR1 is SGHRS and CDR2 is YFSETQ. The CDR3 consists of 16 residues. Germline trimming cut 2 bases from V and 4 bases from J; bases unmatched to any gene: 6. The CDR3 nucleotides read TGCGCCAGCAGCTTAACAGGGGTTCTCGGGGCCAACGTCCTGACTTTC. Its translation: CASSLTGVLGANVLTF.